This T cell receptor (beta chain) was recovered during a study of shared T cell receptors in the human thymus. Profiling relied on immunoSEQ multiplex PCR, and the TCRdb table lists in-frame clones only, not all of them. The sample has some 700,000 clones, approximately 83% seen once; the top ten hold around 0.0099%. Germline lookup yields CDR1 MNHEY and CDR2 SMNVEV (reference sequence). J gave up 7 bases and V 3 bases, and 9 bases lay outside the gene matches. The CDR3 has 15 residues. The sample was also linked to a second study, of human thymus T cells. That paper adds: Related studies noted strongly shared thymic repertoires across unrelated people.

What was sequenced was thymocytes. The TCR comes from a girl in the first two years of life with a congenital heart defect. The chain combines TRBV27 with TRBJ2-1; 7 bases match TRBD1. The CDR3 loop is CASSFGKRGLNEQFF. CDR3 nucleotide sequence: TGTGCCAGCAGTTTCGGCAAGAGGGGGCTGAATGAGCAGTTCTTC.